The next 3 T cell receptor beta chains were all read from a single sample in a study of neurological immune-mediated disorders. Via MiXCR, TCRdb re-called the 5' RACE reads, giving one row per CDR3 protein. The data show 50,000 to 85,000 distinct CDR3 sequences, 5.2% seen once. Sequences were obtained from PBMCs. These receptors all stem from a woman aged 30 to 39 with multiple sclerosis.

There are a few counts of this clonotype. The rearrangement joins TRBV20-1 to TRBJ1-1, with a possible D match to TRBD1 (6 bases). Per germline, CDR1 DFQATT and CDR2 SNEGSKA (reference sequence). The CDR3 is made up of 14 amino acids. V shed 1 base and J shed 3 bases, with 12 bases lying between them. CDR3 sequence (DNA): TGCAGTGCTAGAGTGGCAGGGGTAGACACTGAAGCTTTCTTT. This encodes CSARVAGVDTEAFF.

The sample holds many counts of this clonotype. The chain combines TRBV20-1 with TRBJ2-4; possibly TRBD1 or TRBD2 for D (5 bases each). This CDR3 spans 14 amino acids. Germline assignment: CDR1 DFQATT and CDR2 SNEGSKA (reference sequence). The germline V and J ends were trimmed by 5 bases and 6 bases, with 17 bases remaining between them. CDR3 sequence: CSARDPLEGNIQYF. The CDR3 DNA is TGCAGTGCTCGGGACCCCCTAGAGGGAAACATTCAGTACTTC.

This clonotype has ten or more counts. The chain joins TRBV6-5 to TRBJ1-1; no clear D. Trimming stripped 7 bases from V and 7 bases from J, with 22 bases between. Germline loops: CDR1 MNHEY, CDR2 SVGAGI. The CDR3 loop spans 15 amino acids. The CDR3 sequence is CASNPPGRTLGEAFF. DNA for the CDR3: TGTGCCAGCAATCCTCCGGGCCGAACTCTGGGTGAAGCTTTCTTT.